The entry that follows covers one T cell receptor beta chain sequence. Random hexamers served to reverse transcribe roughly 0.45 to 1 ug RNA. TCRdb used MiXCR to reprocess the immunoSEQ multiplex PCR reads, holding one entry per CDR3 protein. The data contain about 200,000 distinct CDR3 sequences, roughly 92% of them seen just once; the ten biggest clones take up about 0.13%. Relapsing-remitting disease, either stable or active, was present in the multiple sclerosis controls, who were treatment-naive patients. These data originate in a study of CD8 T cells in Susac syndrome. Germline lookup yields CDR1 MGHDK and CDR2 SYGVNS. This CDR3 is 13 amino acids long. Trimming stripped 3 bases from V and 4 bases from J, with 9 bases between.

The chain recombines TRBV25-1 with TRBJ1-2; unclear D gene. The sequenced material came from CD8+ T cells from PBMCs. The receptor was derived from a human donor with multiple sclerosis. CDR3 sequence reads: CASSEGLVYGYTF. The DNA of the CDR3 is TGTGCCAGCAGTGAGGGTCTAGTCTATGGCTACACCTTC.